The T cell receptor beta chain described here comes from a study of T cell changes during pregnancy in multiple sclerosis. Germline V gene data show CDR1 as SGHKS and CDR2 as YYEKEE (reference sequence). The germline V and J ends were trimmed by 0 bases and 6 bases, with 13 bases remaining between them. The CDR3 is made up of 15 amino acids. Here immunoSEQ multiplex PCR was the method, and the copy in TCRdb shows in-frame clones only, minus some. The data show under 80,000 clones, with about 94% seen just once and 0.58% held by the top ten. This material consisted of peripheral blood, taken in the third trimester of pregnancy. The rearrangement uses TRBV5-5 and TRBJ1-5; a possible D gene is TRBD1 (6 bases). The source is a female donor with multiple sclerosis, enrolled in a pregnancy study. The CDR3 nucleotides read TGTGCCAGCAGCTTGGCCCTTCGGACAGTTCAGCCCCAGCATTTT. Protein product: CASSLALRTVQPQHF.